The 15 T cell receptor beta chains below all came from one sample that was sequenced in a study of cytomegalovirus exposure and HLA in healthy donors. A multiplex PCR was run with 60 Vbeta primers and 13 Jbeta primers. This table comes from immunoSEQ multiplex PCR, and its TCRdb copy is limited to in-frame clones, with some not included. This table holds about 150,000 clones, 74% found once. Input material: PBMCs. The source is a man aged 25-40 years in good health and CMV-seronegative.

This clone was recorded only once. The chain couples TRBV11-3 to TRBJ2-6; D perhaps matches TRBD1 (5 bases). Germline CDR1 reads SGHNT; CDR2 reads YENEEA. V lost 1 base, J lost 2 bases, and 9 bases lay in between. The CDR3 sequence is 16 residues long. CDR3 coding DNA: TGTGCCAGCAGCTTAGGGCCCAGGGCTGGGGCCAACGTCCTGACTTTC. This translates into CASSLGPRAGANVLTF.

J is TRBJ2-5 and V is TRBV4-1; 7 bases align to TRBD1. Germline CDR1 MGHRA, CDR2 YSYEKL. The CDR3 totals 14 residues. V was pared by 4 bases and J by 4 bases, with 6 bases of the junction left unmatched. CDR3 sequence (DNA): TGCGCCAGCAGCCTAGGGACAGCCCGAGAGACCCAGTACTTC. Its protein product is CASSLGTARETQYF.

This chain connects TRBV28 to TRBJ1-1, with D hard to call. The V gene lost 4 bases and the J gene lost 5 bases, with 8 bases spanning the gap. This CDR3 has 12 amino acids. Germline V gene data show CDR1 as MDHEN and CDR2 as SYDVKM. The CDR3 loop is CASSSPPTEAFF. The CDR3 DNA follows: TGTGCCAGCAGTTCCCCCCCAACTGAAGCTTTCTTT.

The genes are TRBV2 and TRBJ2-3, with 8 bases identical to TRBD2. The length of the CDR3 is 16 residues. The V gene end was trimmed by 3 bases and the J gene end by 2 bases; junction bases not matched to a gene: 7. From germline, CDR1 is SNHLY and CDR2 FYNNEI. The CDR3 DNA follows: TGTGCCAGCAGTGAGAGGGGCGGGGGGCCCACAGATACGCAGTATTTT. Translation gives CASSERGGGPTDTQYF. The full variable domain, completed using reference TRBV2 and TRBJ2-3, is EPEVTQTPSHQVTQMGQEVILRCVPISNHLYFYWYRQILGQKVEFLVSFYNNEISEKSEIFDDQFSVERPDGSNFTLKIRSTKLEDSAMYFCASSERGGGPTDTQYFGPGTRLTVL.

The gene calls are TRBV9 and TRBJ1-1, with a possible D match to TRBD1 (6 bases). The CDR3 extends over 14 amino acids. Per germline, CDR1 SGDLS and CDR2 YYNGEE. The ends were cut back, 4 bases at V and 2 bases at J, with 12 bases in the middle. The CDR3 DNA reads as TGTGCCAGCAGCACCACAGGGAGTAACACTGAAGCTTTCTTT. Its protein is CASSTTGSNTEAFF. Complete variable domain (other parts from reference TRBV9 and TRBJ1-1): DSGVTQTPKHLITATGQRVTLRCSPRSGDLSVYWYQQSLDQGLQFLIQYYNGEERAKGNILERFSAQQFPDLHSELNLSSLELGDSALYFCASSTTGSNTEAFFGQGTRLTVV.

The V call is TRBV5-1, the J call TRBJ2-3; 9 positions agree with TRBD2. The CDR3 spans 15 residues. Trimming cost V 0 bases and J 6 bases; bases outside gene matches: 5. Germline V CDR1 and CDR2: SGHRS, YFSETQ. The CDR3 DNA reads TGCGCCAGCAGCTTGGCTAGCGGGACGCAGGATACGCAGTATTTT. It yields the protein CASSLASGTQDTQYF.

V usage is TRBV9 and J usage is TRBJ2-5; 9 nucleotides line up with TRBD2. Germline assignment: CDR1 SGDLS and CDR2 YYNGEE. The CDR3 length is 14 residues. The V gene end was trimmed by 3 bases and the J gene end by 2 bases; junction bases not matched to a gene: 2. The CDR3 sequence: CASSGAGGQETQYF. The CDR3 DNA reads TGTGCCAGCAGCGGCGCGGGGGGGCAAGAGACCCAGTACTTC.

This clone was found a few times. The gene calls are TRBV11-1 and TRBJ1-1; a weak D match, TRBD1 (6 bases). The ends were cut back, 0 bases at V and 1 base at J, with 15 bases in the middle. In germline, CDR1 is SGHAT, CDR2 FQDESV (reference sequence). The CDR3 length is 17 residues. Here the CDR3 reads CASSLAGQTGWNTEAFF. In DNA, the CDR3 is TGTGCCAGCAGCTTAGCCGGCCAGACAGGCTGGAACACTGAAGCTTTCTTT.

This clone was seen a single time. The rearrangement links TRBV2 to TRBJ2-7; TRBD1 matches 10 bases. V shed 5 bases and J 2 bases; nucleotides not matched to a gene: 3. Germline values: CDR1 SNHLY, CDR2 FYNNEI. The CDR3 runs to 14 residues. The DNA for the CDR3 is TGTGCCAGCAGTAGGGACAGGGGAACCTACGAGCAGTACTTC. Translating gives CASSRDRGTYEQYF.

The V call is TRBV6-6, the J call TRBJ1-1, with D unclear. The CDR3 consists of 14 residues. The germline gives CDR1 MNHNY, CDR2 SVGAGI (reference sequence). Trimming pared 2 bases from V and 4 bases from J, leaving 11 bases between. The CDR3 nucleotides read TGTGCCAGCAGTTACCCCGGACTGATCACTGAAGCTTTCTTT. This gives the protein CASSYPGLITEAFF.

The rearrangement joins TRBV19 to TRBJ1-5, with TRBD1 as a possible D gene (5 bases). Between the trimmed V and J ends, which lost 7 bases and 0 bases, there was a span of 10 bases. The CDR3 loop spans 14 amino acids. CDR1 and CDR2 (germline): LNHDA, SQIVND (reference sequence). The CDR3 here is CASTTDSSNQPQHF. DNA for the CDR3: TGTGCCAGTACCACAGACAGTAGCAATCAGCCCCAGCATTTT.

The chain joins TRBV27 to TRBJ2-7; 7 bases line up with TRBD1. J gave up 2 bases and V 3 bases, and 7 bases lay outside the gene matches. This CDR3 region has 15 residues. Germline V gene data show CDR1 as MNHEY and CDR2 as SMNVEV (reference sequence). CDR3 amino acids: CASSLLGTEAYEQYF. The CDR3 nucleotides are TGTGCCAGCAGTTTGTTGGGGACAGAAGCCTACGAGCAGTACTTC.

The CDR3 protein is CASTGASYEQYF. For the CDR3, the DNA is TGTGCCAGCACAGGGGCCTCCTACGAGCAGTACTTC. V and J are TRBV7-9 and TRBJ2-7, with TRBD1 as a possible D gene (6 bases). V was trimmed by 7 bases and J by 0 bases, leaving 7 bases between them. CDR3 size: 12 residues. Germline loops: CDR1 SEHNR, CDR2 FQNEAQ (reference sequence).

The chain joins TRBV5-1 to TRBJ2-7; 11 nucleotides agree with TRBD2. CDR1 SGHRS and CDR2 YFSETQ come from the germline V gene. V lost 3 bases and J lost 4; bases outside the gene matches: 9. This CDR3 has 16 residues. The CDR3 region has the DNA TGCGCCAGCAGCTCCCCCACTAGCGGGGGAAATTACGAGCAGTACTTC. As protein: CASSSPTSGGNYEQYF.

This clone is a singleton in its sample. The chain joins TRBV28 to TRBJ2-2; the match to TRBD2 covers 8 bases. The J segment lost 5 bases and the V segment lost 4 bases, leaving 9 bases of the junction unmatched. The CDR3 length is 16 residues. CDR1 is MDHEN and CDR2 is SYDVKM in the germline V gene. The CDR3 loop reads CASSSIGGAETGELFF. CDR3 sequence (DNA): TGTGCCAGCAGTTCTATCGGGGGGGCAGAAACCGGGGAGCTGTTTTTT.